This record covers a single T cell receptor (beta chain). Its antigen is not yet known. No base quality information exists; no much larger clone differs at one position. This sample stems from a study of shared clonotypes between healthy human individuals (dated by TCRdb to the early 2020s). Regarding the complete study: The cohort included a few men and a couple of women between 18 and 49 years of age. Between about 0.85 and 9.5 billion PBMCs per donor were obtained by leukapheresis. To increase sequencing depth and limit assay-specific biases, TCR repertoire library preparation and sequencing were carried out by different laboratories using diverse techniques. For each donor, CD4 naive and CD4 memory were each given three plates, CD8 naive was given two plates, and CD8 memory was given one plate. To estimate repertoire size and how much clonotype sharing occurs between individuals, the study deeply sequenced the blood TCR repertoires of roughly 5 healthy adults.

Broad study findings and their caveats: Only blood was sampled, and tissue TCR repertoires likely differ from those in blood. Sharing across several donors was observed for about 4.8% of naive CD4, over 3% of naive CD8, 2% to 2.5% of memory CD4, and roughly 0.4% of memory CD8 clonotypes. Because the study included only a small number of donors, the genetic and exposure-history diversity represented was limited. Compared with non-shared clonotypes, the clonotypes found in all four sorted-subset donors had higher generation probabilities. Rarefaction of sorted-subset datasets indicated incomplete sequencing despite the large sequencing depth. Based on pairwise subsampling, the degree of clonotype sharing among donors was expected to be affected by sequencing depth. Estimated clonotype richness was generally larger for naive than for memory subsets.

CD8 naive samples were obtained by positive selection for CCR7 among CD45RO-negative cells, yielding a CD45RA+CCR7+ population from which TemRA cells were excluded. Donors were healthy HIV-negative adults with no recently reported acute infections or vaccinations. Every donor was a Caucasian adult residing in Nashville, Tennessee, USA. Blood was collected by leukapheresis, and PBMCs were isolated by Ficoll-Histopaque density gradient centrifugation and then cryopreserved in liquid nitrogen vapor phase. Analytical flow cytometry was used to check the purity and quantity of every magnetically sorted T cell population. Each sorted fraction had its genomic DNA isolated and then quantified by UV absorbance on a Nanodrop 2000c. Using the deep immunoSEQ assay, multiplex PCR amplified TCR CDR3 regions from genomic DNA. Extracted genomic DNA from each cell subset was spread evenly across all wells of several immunoSEQ 96-well plates, with each plate serving as a replicate. For sorted subsets, about 210 ng of genomic DNA, equivalent to some 33,000 T cell genomes, went into each replicate PCR. Purified libraries were measured with a Qubit 3.0 fluorometer, size-checked on a Bioanalyzer 2100, and measured again with the KAPA Library Quantification kit. Every immunoSEQ 96-well plate was sequenced on a separate single-read 150-cycle Illumina NextSeq 550 flow cell. The source study handled its data this way. Because the immunoSEQ output included only junctional sequences and no quality scores, the filtering could not be the same as the filtering used for full-length reads. Sequences were annotated with PyIR, a Python wrapper for IgBLAST v1.9, using IMGT germline references to assign V/J genes and CDR3. Reads were filtered out if the reads had weak V/J assignments (E-value above 1e-6), no CDR3, stop codons, out-of-frame junctions, or ambiguous translated residues. A V3J clonotype was defined by an identical inferred V gene, J gene, and CDR3 amino acid sequence. To compute the percentage overlap between repertoires, the number of shared unique clonotypes was divided by the size of the smaller repertoire. Repertoire richness was assessed with RTK rarefaction, the Chao1 estimator, and Recon v2.1 estimates of unobserved clonotypes. For all TCRbeta clonotypes obtained by the gDNA method from four donors, generation probabilities were computed with OLGA. TCRdb limited this immuneACCESS table to in-frame rearrangements with V and J called. A share of clones is missing; checked studies link under half to unresolved V genes, and the rest is unexplained. For V, J and clone size, that table is used; D and trimming come from the DNA. The table for this sample lists hundreds of thousands of clones; around 96% of them were counted only once. 0.095% to 0.13% of the sample is in the top ten clones.

The clonotype was recovered from a woman in her 30s in good health. The source material was naive CD8+ T cells sorted from blood. According to the study, the label for this sample's cell subset or site signals: CD45RA+CCR7+.

The CDR3 amino acid sequence is: CASSNRDYGGFYEQYF. Read as DNA, the sequence is TGTGCCAGTAGTAACCGGGACTACGGGGGTTTCTACGAGCAGTACTTC. The V gene is TRBV19 and the J gene is TRBJ2-7, with 7 junctional bases fitting TRBD2. Via the germline V gene (reference sequence), CDR1 is LNHDA and CDR2 SQIVND. The CDR3 has 16 amino acids, counting the end cysteine and phenylalanine. Just the 48-base CDR3 DNA is kept, in frame starting at base 1. The V end gives up 4 bases and the J end 3 bases, leaving 12 bases in the junction not matched to a gene.